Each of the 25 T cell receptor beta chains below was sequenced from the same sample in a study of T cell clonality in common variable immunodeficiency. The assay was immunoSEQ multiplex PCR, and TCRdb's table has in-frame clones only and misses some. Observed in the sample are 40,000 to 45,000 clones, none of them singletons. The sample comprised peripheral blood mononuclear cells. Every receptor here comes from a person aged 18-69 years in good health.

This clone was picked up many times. The CDR3 protein is CASTPGLAASTDTQYF. CDR3 bases read: TGTGCCAGCACCCCCGGGCTAGCGGCTAGCACAGATACG. The chain employs TRBV4-2 and TRBJ2-3, with 7 bases matching TRBD2. The read comes to an end 3 residues before the CDR3 does, leaving the germline J gene to fill in the end. The CDR3 spans 16 residues. Germline CDR1 and CDR2: LGHNA and YNFKEQ. Trimming took 7 bases from V and 0 from J; bases not matched to a gene: 10.

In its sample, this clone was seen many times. Partial CDR3 DNA: TGTGCCAGCAGCTTACTACTAGCGGGAGGGAATGAG. Translating gives CASSLLLAGGNE. The CDR3 in its entirety is CASSLLLAGGNEQFF. The rearrangement uses TRBV11-3 and TRBJ2-1; the match to TRBD2 covers 13 bases. The read halts 3 residues ahead of the CDR3 end, with the missing end drawn from the germline J gene. The CDR3 extends over 15 amino acids. Germline V lookup: CDR1 SGHNT, CDR2 YENEEA. V shed 2 bases, J shed 7 bases, and the junction held 2 bases outside the gene matches.

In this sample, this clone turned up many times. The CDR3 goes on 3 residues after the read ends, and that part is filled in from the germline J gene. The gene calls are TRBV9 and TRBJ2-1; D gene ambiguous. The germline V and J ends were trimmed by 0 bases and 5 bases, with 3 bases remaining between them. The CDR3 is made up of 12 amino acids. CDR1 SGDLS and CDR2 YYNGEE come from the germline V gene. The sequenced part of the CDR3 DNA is TGTGCCAGCAGCGTAGCCGACAATGAG. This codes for CASSVADNE. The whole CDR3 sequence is CASSVADNEQFF.

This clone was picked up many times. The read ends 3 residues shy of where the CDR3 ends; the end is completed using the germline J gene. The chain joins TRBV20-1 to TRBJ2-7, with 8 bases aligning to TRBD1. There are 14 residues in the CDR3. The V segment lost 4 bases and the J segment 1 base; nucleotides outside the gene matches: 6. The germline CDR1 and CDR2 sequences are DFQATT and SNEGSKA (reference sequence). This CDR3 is CSAIRQGQSYEQYF. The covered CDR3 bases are TGCAGTGCTATCCGACAGGGGCAGTCCTACGAG.

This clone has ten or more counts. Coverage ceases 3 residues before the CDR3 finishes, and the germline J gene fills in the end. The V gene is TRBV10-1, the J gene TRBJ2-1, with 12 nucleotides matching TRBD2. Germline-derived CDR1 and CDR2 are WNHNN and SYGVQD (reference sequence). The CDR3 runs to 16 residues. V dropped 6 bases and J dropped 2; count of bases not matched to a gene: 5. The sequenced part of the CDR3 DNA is TGCGCCAGCAGCCGGACTAGCGGGATGGCCTACAATGAG. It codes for CASSRTSGMAYNE. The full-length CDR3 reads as CASSRTSGMAYNEQFF.

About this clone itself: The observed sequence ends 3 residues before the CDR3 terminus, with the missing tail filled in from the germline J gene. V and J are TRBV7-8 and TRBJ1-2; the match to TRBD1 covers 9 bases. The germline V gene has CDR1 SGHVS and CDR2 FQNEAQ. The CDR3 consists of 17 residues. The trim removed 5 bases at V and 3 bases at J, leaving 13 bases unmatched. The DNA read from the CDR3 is TGTGCCAGCAGCGGCCGGGACAGGGACTCTCCCTACTATGGC. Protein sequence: CASSGRDRDSPYYG. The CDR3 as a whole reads CASSGRDRDSPYYGYTF.

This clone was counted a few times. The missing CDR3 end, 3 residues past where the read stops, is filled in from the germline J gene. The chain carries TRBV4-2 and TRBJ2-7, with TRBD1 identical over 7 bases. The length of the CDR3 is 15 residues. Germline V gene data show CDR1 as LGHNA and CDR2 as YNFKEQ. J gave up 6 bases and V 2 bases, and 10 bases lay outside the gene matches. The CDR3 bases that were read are TGTGCCAGCAGCCAATCGACAGGGTCCGCCTTCGAG. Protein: CASSQSTGSAFE. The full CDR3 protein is CASSQSTGSAFEQYF.

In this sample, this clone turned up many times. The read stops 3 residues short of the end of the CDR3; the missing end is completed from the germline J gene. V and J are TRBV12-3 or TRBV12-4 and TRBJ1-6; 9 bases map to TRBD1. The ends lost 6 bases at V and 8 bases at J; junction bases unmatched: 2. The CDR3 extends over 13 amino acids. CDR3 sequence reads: CASRGQGDSPLHF. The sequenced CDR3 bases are TGTGCCAGCAGGGGACAGGGAGATTCACCC.

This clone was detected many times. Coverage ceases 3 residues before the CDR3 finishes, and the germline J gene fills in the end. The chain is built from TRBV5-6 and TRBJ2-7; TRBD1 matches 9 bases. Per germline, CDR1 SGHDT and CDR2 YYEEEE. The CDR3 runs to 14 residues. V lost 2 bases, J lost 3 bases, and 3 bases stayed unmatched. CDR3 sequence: CASSFRTGVYEQYF. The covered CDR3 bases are TGTGCCAGCAGCTTTAGGACAGGGGTCTACGAG.

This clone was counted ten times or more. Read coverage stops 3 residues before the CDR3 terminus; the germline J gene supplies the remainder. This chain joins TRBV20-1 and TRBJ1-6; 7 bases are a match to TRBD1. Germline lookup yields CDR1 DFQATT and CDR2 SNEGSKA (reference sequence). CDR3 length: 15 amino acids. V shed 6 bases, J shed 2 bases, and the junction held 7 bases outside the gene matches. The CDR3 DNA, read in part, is TGCAGTGCACGGACAGGAATGGCCTATAATTCACCC. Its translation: CSARTGMAYNSP. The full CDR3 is CSARTGMAYNSPLHF.

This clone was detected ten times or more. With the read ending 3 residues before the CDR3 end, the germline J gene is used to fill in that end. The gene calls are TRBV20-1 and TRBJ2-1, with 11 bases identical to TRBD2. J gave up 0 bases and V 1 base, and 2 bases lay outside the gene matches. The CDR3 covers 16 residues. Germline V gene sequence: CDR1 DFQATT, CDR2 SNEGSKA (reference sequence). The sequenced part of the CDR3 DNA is TGCAGTGCTAGAGTGCTAGCGGGGGGCTCCTACAATGAG. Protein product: CSARVLAGGSYNE. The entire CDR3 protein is CSARVLAGGSYNEQFF.

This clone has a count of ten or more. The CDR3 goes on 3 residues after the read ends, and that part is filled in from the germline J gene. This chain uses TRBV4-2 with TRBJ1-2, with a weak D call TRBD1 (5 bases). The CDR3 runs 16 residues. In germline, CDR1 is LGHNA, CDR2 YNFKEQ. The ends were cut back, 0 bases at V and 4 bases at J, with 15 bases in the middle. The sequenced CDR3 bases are TGTGCCAGCAGCCAAGATCCCGGGGGAAGACCCTATGGC. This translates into CASSQDPGGRPYG. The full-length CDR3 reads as CASSQDPGGRPYGYTF.

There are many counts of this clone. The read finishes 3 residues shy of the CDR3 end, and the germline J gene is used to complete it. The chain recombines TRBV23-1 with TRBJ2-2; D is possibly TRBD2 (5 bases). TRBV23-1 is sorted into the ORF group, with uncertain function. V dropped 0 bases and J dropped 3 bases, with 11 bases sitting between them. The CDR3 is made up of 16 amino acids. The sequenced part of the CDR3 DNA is TGCGCCAGCAGTCAATCGGCGACTACCTACACCGGGGAG. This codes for CASSQSATTYTGE. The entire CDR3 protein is CASSQSATTYTGELFF.

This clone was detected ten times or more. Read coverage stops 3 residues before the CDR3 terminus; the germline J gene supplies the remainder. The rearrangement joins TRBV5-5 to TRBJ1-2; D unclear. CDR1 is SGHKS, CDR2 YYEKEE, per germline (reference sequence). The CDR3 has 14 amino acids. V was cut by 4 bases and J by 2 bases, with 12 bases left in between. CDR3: CASSMDPTNYGYTF. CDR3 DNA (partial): TGTGCCAGCAGCATGGACCCAACAAACTATGGC. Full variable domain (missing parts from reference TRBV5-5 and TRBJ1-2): DAGVTQSPTHLIKTRGQQVTLRCSPISGHKSVSWYQQVLGQGPQFIFQYYEKEERGRGNFPDRFSARQFPNYSSELNVNALLLGDSALYLCASSMDPTNYGYTFGSGTRLTVV.

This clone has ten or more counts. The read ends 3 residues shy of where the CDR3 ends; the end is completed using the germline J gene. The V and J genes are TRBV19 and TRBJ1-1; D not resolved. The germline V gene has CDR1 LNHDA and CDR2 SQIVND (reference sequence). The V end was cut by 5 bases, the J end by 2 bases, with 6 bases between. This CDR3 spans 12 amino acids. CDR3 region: CASSPRNTEAFF. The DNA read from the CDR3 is TGTGCCAGTAGTCCCAGAAACACTGAA.

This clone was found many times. The sequenced part of the CDR3 DNA is TGCGCCAGCAGTGAGTCTAGCACGTCCCCGGCAGATACG. Translated: CASSESSTSPADT. The CDR3 in its entirety is CASSESSTSPADTQYF. The chain recombines TRBV10-1 with TRBJ2-3; D is unresolved. Read data end 3 residues before the CDR3 end; the end is taken from the germline J gene. The germline CDR1 and CDR2 sequences are WNHNN and SYGVQD (reference sequence). This CDR3 comprises 16 residues. Trimming shortened V by 0 bases and J by 4 bases, and 14 bases separated the two germline ends.

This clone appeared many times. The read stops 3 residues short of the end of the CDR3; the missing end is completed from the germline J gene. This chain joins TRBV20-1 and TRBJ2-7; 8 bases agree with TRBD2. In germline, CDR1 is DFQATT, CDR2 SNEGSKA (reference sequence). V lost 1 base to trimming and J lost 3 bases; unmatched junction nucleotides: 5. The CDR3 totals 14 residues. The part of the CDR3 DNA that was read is TGCAGTGCTAGAGTCACTAGCGGAAACTACGAG. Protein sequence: CSARVTSGNYE. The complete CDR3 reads CSARVTSGNYEQYF.

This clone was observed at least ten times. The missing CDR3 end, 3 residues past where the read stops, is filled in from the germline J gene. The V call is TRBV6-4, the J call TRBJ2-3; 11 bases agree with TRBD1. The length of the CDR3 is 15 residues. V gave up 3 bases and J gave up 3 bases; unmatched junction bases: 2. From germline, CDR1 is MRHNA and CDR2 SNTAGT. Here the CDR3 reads CASSEGQGETDTQYF. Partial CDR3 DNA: TGTGCCAGCAGTGAGGGACAGGGGGAAACAGATACG.

This chain's CDR3 is CAWSEGTGNSPLHF. Incomplete CDR3 DNA: TGTGCCTGGAGTGAGGGGACAGGAAATTCACCC. The rearrangement joins TRBV30 to TRBJ1-6; 8 bases are shared with TRBD1. The missing CDR3 end, 3 residues past where the read stops, is filled in from the germline J gene. CDR3 length: 14 residues. Germline-derived CDR1 and CDR2 are GTSNPN and SVGIG (reference sequence). V gave up 1 base and J gave up 7 bases; unmatched junction bases: 3.

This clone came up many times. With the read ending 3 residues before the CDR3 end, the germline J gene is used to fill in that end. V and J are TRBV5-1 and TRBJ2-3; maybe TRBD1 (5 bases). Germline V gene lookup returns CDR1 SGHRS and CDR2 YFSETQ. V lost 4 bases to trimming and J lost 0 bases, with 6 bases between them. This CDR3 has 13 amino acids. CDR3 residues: CASSKGSTDTQYF. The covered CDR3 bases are TGCGCCAGCAGCAAGGGGAGCACAGATACG.

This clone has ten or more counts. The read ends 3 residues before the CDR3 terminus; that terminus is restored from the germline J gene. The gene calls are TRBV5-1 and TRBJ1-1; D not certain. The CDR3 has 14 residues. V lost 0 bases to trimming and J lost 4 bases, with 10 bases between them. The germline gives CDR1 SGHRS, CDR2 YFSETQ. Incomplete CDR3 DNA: TGCGCCAGCAGCTTGGCCCCAGGCCGCACTGAA. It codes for CASSLAPGRTE. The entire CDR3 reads CASSLAPGRTEAFF.

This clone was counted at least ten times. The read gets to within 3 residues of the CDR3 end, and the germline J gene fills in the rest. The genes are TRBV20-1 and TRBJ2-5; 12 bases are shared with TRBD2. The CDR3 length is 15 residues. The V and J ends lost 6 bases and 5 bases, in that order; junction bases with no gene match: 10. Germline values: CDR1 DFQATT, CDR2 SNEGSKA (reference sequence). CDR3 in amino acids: CSARQLAGGFETQYF. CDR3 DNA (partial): TGCAGTGCCAGGCAACTAGCGGGGGGTTTCGAGACC.

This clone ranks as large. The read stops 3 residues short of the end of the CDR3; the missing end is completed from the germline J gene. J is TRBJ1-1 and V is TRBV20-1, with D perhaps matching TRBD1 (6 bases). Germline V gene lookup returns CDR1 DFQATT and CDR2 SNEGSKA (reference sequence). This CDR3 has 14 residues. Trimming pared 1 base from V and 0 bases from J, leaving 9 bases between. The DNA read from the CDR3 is TGCAGTGCTAGAGTGAGGGACATGAACACTGAA. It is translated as CSARVRDMNTE. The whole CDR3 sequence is CSARVRDMNTEAFF.

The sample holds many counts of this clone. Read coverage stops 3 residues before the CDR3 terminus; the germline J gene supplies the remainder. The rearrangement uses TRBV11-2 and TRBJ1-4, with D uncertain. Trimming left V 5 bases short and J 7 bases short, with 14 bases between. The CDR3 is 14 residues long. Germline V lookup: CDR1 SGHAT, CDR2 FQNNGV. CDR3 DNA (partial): TGTGCCAGCAGCCCTCCAGGAGTTTTTGAAAAA. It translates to CASSPPGVFEK. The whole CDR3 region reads CASSPPGVFEKLFF.

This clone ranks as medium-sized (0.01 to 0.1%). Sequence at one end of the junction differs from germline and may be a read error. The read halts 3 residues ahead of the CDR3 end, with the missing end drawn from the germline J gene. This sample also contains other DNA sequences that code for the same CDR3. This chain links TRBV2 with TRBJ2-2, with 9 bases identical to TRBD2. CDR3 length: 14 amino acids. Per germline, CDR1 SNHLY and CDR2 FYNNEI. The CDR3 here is CASSGLANTGELFF. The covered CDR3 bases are TGTGCCAGCAGCGGACTAGCGAATACCGGGGAG.